This is a list of T cell receptor beta chains from one sample in a study of graft-versus-host responses after intestinal transplantation. Libraries were prepared by immunoSEQ multiplex PCR; TCRdb keeps only in-frame clonotypes and omits some of them. In the table there are 90,000 to 150,000 clones, approximately 95% of which are singletons. For these TCRs, the target antigens are not known. The specimen comprised unstimulated CD4+ T cells sorted from spleen or lymph node cells, sampled before intestinal transplant. The receptors derive from a human donor who received an intestinal transplant. CDR3s include the opening cysteine and the closing phenylalanine or tryptophan. Each record gives: V gene, D gene, J gene, clone size, CDR3 protein, CDR3 DNA. A D gene is named only where the DNA matches it firmly. Only some rows state a clone size, as once, few, many or a class for expanded clones.

TRBV5-6	NA	TRBJ1-3	NA	CASSLVPLDTIYF	TGTGCCAGCAGCTTGGTCCCTTTAGACACCATATATTTT
TRBV6-5	TRBD1	TRBJ2-2	NA	CASSTGVSTGELFF	TGTGCCAGCAGTACAGGGGTTTCCACCGGGGAGCTGTTTTTT
TRBV27	TRBD1	TRBJ1-2	NA	CASSPDRDYGYTF	TGTGCCAGCAGTCCTGACAGGGATTATGGCTACACCTTC
TRBV4-1	NA	TRBJ2-7	NA	CASSQDANTYEQYF	TGCGCCAGCAGCCAAGATGCTAACACCTACGAGCAGTACTTC
TRBV19	TRBD1	TRBJ1-4	NA	CASSRTGASIEKLFF	TGTGCCAGTAGCCGGACAGGGGCTAGTATTGAAAAACTGTTTTTT
TRBV15	TRBD2	TRBJ2-3	once	CATSSERLAGVDTQYF	TGTGCCACCAGCAGCGAGAGGCTAGCGGGAGTCGATACGCAGTATTTT
TRBV5-1	NA	TRBJ1-2	once	CASSLGQGYYGYTF	TGCGCCAGCAGCTTGGGCCAGGGCTACTATGGCTACACCTTC
TRBV5-1	TRBD1	TRBJ2-2	NA	CASSLVTGGPGELFF	TGCGCCAGCAGCTTGGTGACAGGGGGGCCCGGGGAGCTGTTTTTT
TRBV7-3	TRBD1	TRBJ2-1	NA	CASSKTGGEYNEQFF	TGTGCCAGCAGCAAGACAGGGGGCGAGTACAATGAGCAGTTCTTC
TRBV7-3	NA	TRBJ2-5	once	CASSQYARSGQYF	TGTGCCAGCAGCCAATACGCACGGAGCGGCCAGTACTTC
TRBV5-1	NA	TRBJ2-7	once	CARAACPVVEQYF	TGCGCCAGAGCAGCCTGTCCCGTGGTCGAGCAGTACTTC
TRBV4-1	TRBD1	TRBJ2-5	NA	CASSQGPDRQETQYF	TGCGCCAGCAGCCAGGGCCCGGACAGGCAAGAGACCCAGTACTTC
TRBV15	NA	TRBJ2-6	NA	CATSRGGRSSGANVLTF	TGTGCCACCAGCAGGGGAGGCAGAAGCTCTGGGGCCAACGTCCTGACTTTC
TRBV9	NA	TRBJ1-2	NA	CASSVAWGGYGYTF	TGTGCCAGCAGCGTAGCCTGGGGAGGCTATGGCTACACCTTC
TRBV9	TRBD2	TRBJ2-1	NA	CASNKAGGGEQFF	TGTGCCAGCAACAAGGCGGGGGGAGGGGAGCAGTTCTTC
TRBV15	TRBD2	TRBJ2-1	NA	CATSRDHRLALWNEQFF	TGTGCCACCAGCAGAGATCACCGACTAGCGCTATGGAATGAGCAGTTCTTC
TRBV5-1	NA	TRBJ2-7	NA	CASSPQGGLEQYF	TGCGCCAGCAGCCCCCAGGGGGGGTTGGAGCAGTACTTC
TRBV7-6	NA	TRBJ2-5	NA	CASSLDPEETQYF	TGTGCCAGCAGCTTAGACCCCGAAGAGACCCAGTACTTC
TRBV28	NA	TRBJ2-3	NA	CASSKAERRRDTQYF	TGTGCCAGCAGTAAAGCCGAGCGGAGGAGAGATACGCAGTATTTT
TRBV7-9	NA	TRBJ2-7	NA	CASSLAQGHYEQYF	TGTGCCAGCAGCTTAGCACAGGGCCACTACGAGCAGTACTTC
TRBV28	NA	TRBJ1-2	NA	CASIEVGGESYGYTF	TGTGCCAGCATCGAAGTGGGGGGGGAAAGCTATGGCTACACCTTC
TRBV7-2	TRBD2	TRBJ2-7	NA	CASTTISGTSHYEQYF	TGTGCCAGCACCACGATCTCCGGGACTAGCCACTACGAGCAGTACTTC
TRBV10-3	NA	TRBJ2-7	NA	CAISDPKGGREQYF	TGTGCCATCAGTGACCCAAAGGGGGGCAGGGAGCAGTACTTC
TRBV5-1	NA	TRBJ2-5	NA	CASSSRREETQYF	TGCGCCAGCAGCTCTAGGAGGGAGGAGACCCAGTACTTC
TRBV4-1	NA	TRBJ1-1	NA	CASSQAVGRVRSEAFF	TGCGCCAGCAGCCAAGCAGTTGGCAGGGTAAGGTCTGAAGCTTTCTTT
TRBV5-4	TRBD1	TRBJ2-1	NA	CASSIDSGQGNEQFF	TGTGCCAGCAGCATCGACTCCGGACAGGGTAATGAGCAGTTCTTC
TRBV18	TRBD1	TRBJ1-5	NA	CASSPDRGSNQPQHF	TGTGCCAGCTCACCAGACAGGGGTAGCAATCAGCCCCAGCATTTT
TRBV19	TRBD1	TRBJ2-1	NA	CASTHRTGKHNEQFF	TGTGCCAGTACCCACCGGACAGGCAAACACAATGAGCAGTTCTTC
TRBV6-5	NA	TRBJ1-1	NA	CASSEGWNTEAFF	TGTGCCAGCTCAGAGGGGTGGAACACTGAAGCTTTCTTT
TRBV5-1	TRBD2	TRBJ2-7	NA	CASSTGTSGGKGEQYF	TGCGCCAGCAGCACCGGGACTAGCGGCGGAAAGGGCGAGCAGTACTTC
TRBV27	NA	TRBJ1-5	NA	CASSLAGVSNQPQHF	TGTGCCAGCAGTTTAGCCGGAGTGAGCAATCAGCCCCAGCATTTT
TRBV6-5	TRBD1	TRBJ1-5	once	CASRRGQGWQPQHF	TGTGCCAGCAGGAGGGGACAGGGTTGGCAGCCCCAGCATTTT
TRBV27	NA	TRBJ1-5	NA	CASSLGLGGGSQPQHF	TGTGCCAGCAGTTTGGGTTTGGGGGGGGGTAGTCAGCCCCAGCATTTT
TRBV11-1	NA	TRBJ2-7	NA	CASSIDPLVSYEQYF	TGTGCCAGCAGCATCGACCCCCTCGTCTCCTACGAGCAGTACTTC
TRBV10-1	NA	TRBJ1-3	NA	CASSDRIGNTIYF	TGCGCCAGCAGCGACAGAATTGGAAACACCATATATTTT
TRBV28	NA	TRBJ1-2	NA	CASSGTPYGYTF	TGTGCCAGCAGTGGGACACCATATGGCTACACCTTC
TRBV11-2	TRBD1	TRBJ2-3	NA	CASSFGEVGTAF	TGTGCCAGCAGCTTCGGCGAGGTAGGGACAGCGTTT
TRBV19	TRBD1	TRBJ1-2	NA	CASSVTGGDGYTF	TGTGCCAGTAGTGTGACAGGGGGCGATGGCTACACCTTC
TRBV10-3	TRBD1	TRBJ1-4	once	CAISSRTGVNEKLFF	TGTGCCATCAGCAGTCGGACAGGGGTTAATGAAAAACTGTTTTTT
TRBV30	NA	TRBJ2-2	NA	CAWSVGGGPVGELFF	TGTGCCTGGAGTGTAGGGGGAGGGCCGGTCGGGGAGCTGTTTTTT
TRBV27	NA	TRBJ1-5	NA	CASSLSMVGKPQHF	TGTGCCAGCAGTTTATCGATGGTGGGAAAGCCCCAGCATTTT
TRBV7-9	TRBD2	TRBJ2-7	NA	CASSLDLAGGREQYF	TGTGCCAGCAGCTTAGATCTAGCGGGAGGGAGAGAGCAGTACTTC
TRBV27	NA	TRBJ2-5	NA	CASSLLGGLETQYF	TGTGCCAGCAGTTTATTGGGGGGGCTAGAGACCCAGTACTTC
TRBV27	NA	TRBJ2-7	once	CASSLFGQAYF	TGTGCCAGCAGTTTATTTGGACAAGCGTACTTC
TRBV2	NA	TRBJ2-5	NA	CASSETSEGGQYF	TGTGCCAGCAGTGAAACATCCGAGGGGGGCCAGTACTTC
TRBV30	NA	TRBJ2-7	NA	CASLGGYEQYF	TGTGCCTCATTGGGGGGCTACGAGCAGTACTTC
TRBV2	NA	TRBJ1-5	NA	CASTRRPITNQPQHF	TGTGCCAGCACTCGGCGGCCGATTACCAATCAGCCCCAGCATTTT
TRBV7-3	NA	TRBJ2-5	NA	CASSLRNQETQYF	TGTGCCAGCAGCTTACGGAATCAAGAGACCCAGTACTTC
TRBV10-3	NA	TRBJ2-3	NA	CAISESVGRLAQYF	TGTGCCATCAGTGAGTCGGTAGGAAGATTGGCGCAGTATTTT
TRBV27	TRBD1	TRBJ1-2	NA	CASSPGTGRFSYTF	TGTGCCAGCAGTCCCGGGACAGGTAGATTCTCCTACACCTTC
TRBV25-1	NA	TRBJ1-5	NA	CANTRAIGANQPQHF	TGTGCCAATACTCGGGCGATAGGGGCCAATCAGCCCCAGCATTTT
TRBV10-3	NA	TRBJ2-7	NA	CAISEGYEQYF	TGTGCCATCAGTGAGGGCTACGAGCAGTACTTC
TRBV27	NA	TRBJ2-7	NA	CASSWGPDLYEQYF	TGTGCCAGCAGTTGGGGTCCCGATTTATACGAGCAGTACTTC
TRBV19	NA	TRBJ1-5	NA	CASSINGANQPQHF	TGTGCCAGTAGTATCAATGGGGCCAATCAGCCCCAGCATTTT
TRBV18	NA	TRBJ1-1	NA	CASSRGGRAEAFF	TGTGCCAGCTCTCGAGGGGGGCGCGCTGAAGCTTTCTTT
TRBV30	TRBD1	TRBJ1-5	NA	CAWSDGTGQPQHF	TGTGCCTGGAGCGATGGGACAGGTCAGCCCCAGCATTTT
TRBV2	TRBD1	TRBJ2-7	NA	CASTRDRTYEQYF	TGTGCCAGCACCCGGGACAGAACTTACGAGCAGTACTTC
TRBV7-9	TRBD1	TRBJ1-2	NA	CASSAGTGGGYTF	TGTGCCAGCAGCGCGGGGACAGGGGGGGGCTACACCTTC
TRBV28	NA	TRBJ2-7	NA	CASIPRAGYEQYF	TGTGCCAGCATCCCCAGAGCAGGCTACGAGCAGTACTTC